This T cell receptor (beta chain) stems from a study of T-cell reconstitution after alpha-beta-depleted transplantation in children. This clonotype has at least ten counts. Trimming removed 1 base at V and 10 bases at J, with 8 bases between. The length of the CDR3 is 12 residues. Germline V lookup: CDR1 LNHNV, CDR2 YYDKDF (reference sequence). A library of TCRbeta sequences, prepared with unique molecular identifiers, was generated. One entry per CDR3 protein results from TCRdb running MiXCR on the PCR reads. The sample contains around 600,000 distinct CDR3 sequences, around a sixth of which appear only once.

This sequence originates from a human donor who donated a stem cell graft to a child with acute myeloid leukemia. The sequences come from PBMCs from the stem cell graft donor, collected from the stem cell graft. J is TRBJ2-1 and V is TRBV15; weak D call: TRBD2 (5 bases). The CDR3 sequence: CATSRAAAEQFF. The CDR3, as DNA: TGTGCCACCAGCAGAGCAGCGGCGGAGCAGTTCTTC.